This passage covers 27 T cell receptor beta chains from one sample sequenced in a study of cytomegalovirus exposure and HLA in healthy donors. The assay was immunoSEQ multiplex PCR, and TCRdb's table has in-frame clones only and misses some. The sample records 200,000 to 250,000 clones, 85% to 95% being singletons. Sequenced material: PBMCs. The receptors originated from a young woman in good health and CMV-seronegative.

The rearrangement links TRBV6-5 to TRBJ1-5, with a weak D call TRBD1 (6 bases). Germline values: CDR1 MNHEY, CDR2 SVGAGI. Deletions cut 0 bases from V and 7 bases from J, with 13 bases between. This CDR3 is 15 amino acids long. CDR3 DNA sequence: TGTGCCAGCAGTTACTCTGGCAGGGGCGGGCAGCCCCAGCATTTT. Its protein product is CASSYSGRGGQPQHF.

The V and J genes are TRBV9 and TRBJ2-5, with no clear D. Germline CDR1 reads SGDLS; CDR2 reads YYNGEE. This CDR3 is 15 amino acids long. V lost 0 bases and J lost 4, with 13 bases in between. This chain's CDR3 is CASSVEVGSIETQYF. The CDR3 bases are TGTGCCAGCAGCGTAGAGGTCGGGTCGATAGAGACCCAGTACTTC.

The chain couples TRBV10-1 to TRBJ2-1, with TRBD2 matching over 8 bases. Germline V gene data show CDR1 as WNHNN and CDR2 as SYGVQD (reference sequence). The CDR3 has 16 residues. The V segment lost 6 bases and the J segment 2 bases; nucleotides outside the gene matches: 9. CDR3 DNA: TGCGCCAGCAGAGGTGACACTAGCGGAGCCTACAATGAGCAGTTCTTC. Amino acids: CASRGDTSGAYNEQFF.

This sequence joins TRBV10-3 and TRBJ1-1, with a weak D call TRBD1 (6 bases). CDR3 size: 15 residues. From germline, CDR1 is ENHRY and CDR2 SYGVKD. Trimming took 3 bases from V and 3 from J, leaving 14 bases between them. The CDR3 region has the DNA TGTGCCATCAGTGACGGGGGGGGCAGGGACACTGAAGCTTTCTTT. It yields the protein CAISDGGGRDTEAFF.

The table lists this clone with a count of one. The chain is built from TRBV27 and TRBJ2-1; TRBD2 matches at 11 bases. Unmatched junction bases numbered 12, after V lost 5 bases and J lost 6 bases. CDR1 is MNHEY and CDR2 is SMNVEV in the germline V gene (reference sequence). This CDR3 comprises 17 residues. DNA of the CDR3: TGTGCCAGCAGTCCCGAGCTACTAGCGGGAGATGTCAATGAGCAGTTCTTC. Protein sequence: CASSPELLAGDVNEQFF.

The chain is built from TRBV6-5 and TRBJ2-1, with 8 positions matching TRBD2. Per the germline V gene, CDR1 is MNHEY and CDR2 is SVGAGI. V lost 4 bases, J lost 7 bases, and 9 bases stayed unmatched. This CDR3 spans 15 amino acids. This chain's CDR3 is CASSLEPGLVNEQFF. In DNA form, the CDR3 reads TGTGCCAGCAGTTTAGAACCGGGACTAGTTAATGAGCAGTTCTTC.

The chain combines TRBV19 with TRBJ1-2; no reliable D call. Germline lookup yields CDR1 LNHDA and CDR2 SQIVND (reference sequence). Trimming stripped 0 bases from V and 8 bases from J, with 10 bases between. CDR3 length: 13 residues. CDR3 sequence: CASSIEGGTGYTF. The CDR3 bases are TGTGCCAGTAGTATAGAGGGAGGCACCGGCTACACCTTC.

The CDR3 is CASSGRGRHNEQFF. In nucleotides, the CDR3 is TGTGCCAGCTCAGGTCGTGGCAGGCACAATGAGCAGTTCTTC. The chain has TRBV28 and TRBJ2-1; D is unclear. CDR1 and CDR2 (germline): MDHEN, SYDVKM. The CDR3 totals 14 residues. The V end lost 8 bases, the J end lost 5 bases, and 16 bases lay between the germline ends. Supplemented by reference TRBV28 and TRBJ2-1, the full variable domain reads DVKVTQSSRYLVKRTGEKVFLECVQDMDHENMFWYRQDPGLGLRLIYFSYDVKMKEKGDIPEGYSVSREKKERFSLILESASTNQTSMYLCASSGRGRHNEQFFGPGTRLTVL.

This sequence joins TRBV18 and TRBJ1-3; D is undetermined. The CDR3 runs to 15 residues. Germline V gene data show CDR1 as KGHSH and CDR2 as LQKENI. V lost 2 bases to trimming and J lost 4 bases, with 12 bases between them. CDR3 coding DNA: TGTGCCAGCTCACCAGGCGGCCTTAGCGGAAACACCATATATTTT. It yields the protein CASSPGGLSGNTIYF.

The CDR3 spells CASSDSGFQPQHF. The CDR3 DNA follows: TGTGCCAGCAGTGACTCGGGGTTCCAGCCCCAGCATTTT. The chain joins TRBV6-1 to TRBJ1-5; D is unclear. The CDR3 consists of 13 residues. V gave up 3 bases and J gave up 7 bases, with 10 bases separating them. Looked up from germline, CDR1 is MNHNS and CDR2 is SASEGT.

The J gene is TRBJ2-3, the V gene TRBV13; D is unclear. With 0 bases removed from V and 6 bases from J, the gap between germline ends came to 16 bases. CDR1 is PRHDT, CDR2 FYEKMQ, per germline (reference sequence). There are 16 residues in the CDR3. As DNA, the CDR3 is TGTGCCAGCAGCTTAGGCCTTGGGTCGAACAGTGATACGCAGTATTTT. It encodes CASSLGLGSNSDTQYF. Drawing the rest from reference TRBV13 and TRBJ2-3, the complete variable domain is AAGVIQSPRHLIKEKRETATLKCYPIPRHDTVYWYQQGPGQDPQFLISFYEKMQSDKGSIPDRFSAQQFSDYHSELNMSSLELGDSALYFCASSLGLGSNSDTQYFGPGTRLTVL.

About this clone: Germline is not matched at one junction end, which may reflect a read error. The gene calls are TRBV6-5 and TRBJ2-1; no clear D. CDR1 is MNHEY and CDR2 is SVGAGI in the germline V gene. This CDR3 spans 11 amino acids. As DNA, the CDR3 is TGTGCCAGCAGTGAAGACAAAGAGCAGTTCTTC. As protein: CASSEDKEQFF.

The chain recombines TRBV5-1 with TRBJ2-7; TRBD2 is a possible D gene (5 bases). V was trimmed by 0 bases and J by 2 bases, leaving 9 bases between them. The CDR3 extends over 14 amino acids. Germline loops: CDR1 SGHRS, CDR2 YFSETQ. CDR3 loop: CASSLVHGAYEQYF. CDR3 DNA sequence: TGCGCCAGCAGCTTGGTACACGGGGCCTACGAGCAGTACTTC.

J is TRBJ2-5 and V is TRBV10-2; tentatively, D is TRBD2 (6 bases). This CDR3 region has 13 residues. Trimming took off 7 bases at V and 7 bases at J, with 16 bases between the two ends. Germline V lookup: CDR1 WSHSY, CDR2 SAAADI. The CDR3 spells CASTPPGGATQYF. The CDR3 coding sequence is TGCGCCAGCACCCCCCCTGGCGGGGCGACCCAGTACTTC.

CDR3 loop: CASSLGSGVGEQYF. Here the CDR3 DNA reads TGTGCCAGCAGCTTAGGCTCAGGGGTAGGGGAGCAGTACTTC. The V gene is TRBV11-2, the J gene TRBJ2-7, with a possible D match to TRBD1 (6 bases). This CDR3 has 14 residues. Germline V gene sequence: CDR1 SGHAT, CDR2 FQNNGV. With 1 base removed from V and 7 bases from J, the gap between germline ends came to 14 bases.

The rearrangement joins TRBV7-8 to TRBJ2-1; no firm D call. The CDR3 runs to 14 residues. CDR1 is SGHVS, CDR2 FQNEAQ, per germline. The V gene lost 5 bases and the J gene lost 4 bases, with 12 bases spanning the gap. CDR3 nucleotides: TGTGCCAGCAGCGATTCTCCCGGGTACAATGAGCAGTTCTTC. Translating it yields CASSDSPGYNEQFF.

In this sample, this clone turned up once. The chain recombines TRBV11-1 with TRBJ1-2; 7 bases are a match to TRBD1. Germline values: CDR1 SGHAT, CDR2 FQDESV (reference sequence). The CDR3 loop spans 13 amino acids. Germline trimming cut 5 bases from V and 6 bases from J; bases unmatched to any gene: 6. The CDR3 bases are TGTGCCAGCAGCCCCGACAGGGATCATGGCTACACCTTC. Amino acid sequence: CASSPDRDHGYTF.

This clone was observed a single time. The chain combines TRBV6-1 with TRBJ1-2; 9 positions agree with TRBD1. Losses at the gene ends were 1 base for V and 6 bases for J; bases not matched to a gene: 12. From germline, CDR1 is MNHNS and CDR2 SASEGT. This CDR3 is built from 17 residues. The CDR3 DNA follows: TGTGCCAGCAGTGAAGGCCGGGGACAGGGTGGGAGTGATGGCTACACCTTC. Amino acids: CASSEGRGQGGSDGYTF.

This chain uses TRBV11-2 with TRBJ2-1, with D perhaps TRBD2 (5 bases). V was pared by 0 bases and J by 4 bases, with 10 bases between. Germline assignment: CDR1 SGHAT and CDR2 FQNNGV. The CDR3 is 15 residues long. CDR3 residues: CASSLDKSGYNEQFF. The CDR3 DNA sequence: TGTGCCAGCAGCTTAGATAAGTCGGGGTACAATGAGCAGTTCTTC.

The chain has TRBV10-3 and TRBJ2-7, with 7 bases aligning to TRBD1. CDR3 length: 18 amino acids. V lost 0 bases to trimming and J lost 0 bases; unmatched junction nucleotides: 11. CDR1 is ENHRY and CDR2 is SYGVKD in the germline V gene. In DNA form, the CDR3 reads TGTGCCATCAGTGAGTCGGCCGCAGGGGACAGCAGCTCCTACGAGCAGTACTTC. Its protein product is CAISESAAGDSSSYEQYF.

The chain combines TRBV28 with TRBJ2-7, with 8 bases lining up with TRBD1. CDR1 MDHEN and CDR2 SYDVKM come from the germline V gene. Losses at the gene ends were 3 bases for V and 2 bases for J; bases not matched to a gene: 12. The CDR3 is made up of 17 amino acids. CDR3 DNA sequence: TGTGCCAGCAGTTTGTTAGGAATCGACAGGGGAACCTACGAGCAGTACTTC. Protein: CASSLLGIDRGTYEQYF.

The chain links TRBV2 to TRBJ1-2, with D possibly being TRBD1 (5 bases). The CDR3 is 10 amino acids. The germline CDR1 and CDR2 sequences are SNHLY and FYNNEI. Here the CDR3 DNA reads TGTTGGCTCCGGGGGGGTGGCTACACCTTC. This gives the protein CWLRGGGYTF.

In this sample, this clone turned up once. DNA of the CDR3: TGTGCCAGCTCATCACTAGCGGGAGACGTCTCAGAGACCCAGTACTTC. Protein sequence: CASSSLAGDVSETQYF. The gene calls are TRBV18 and TRBJ2-5; 11 nucleotides line up with TRBD2. With 5 bases clipped from V and 4 bases from J, the junction kept 9 bases outside the gene matches. CDR3 length equals 16 residues. The V gene's germline CDR1 is KGHSH and CDR2 LQKENI.

The chain couples TRBV30 to TRBJ2-1; 12 bases line up with TRBD2. This CDR3 comprises 18 residues. Germline CDR1 and CDR2: GTSNPN and SVGIG (reference sequence). V shed 2 bases, J shed 3 bases, and the junction held 11 bases outside the gene matches. CDR3 in amino acids: CAWSRGLAGMGSYNEQFF. The CDR3 DNA follows: TGTGCCTGGAGTAGAGGACTAGCGGGGATGGGAAGCTACAATGAGCAGTTCTTC. Full variable domain (outside the CDR3, taken from reference TRBV30 and TRBJ2-1): SQTIHQWPATLVQPVGSPLSLECTVEGTSNPNLYWYRQAAGRGLQLLFYSVGIGQISSEVPQNLSASRPQDRQFILSSKKLLLSDSGFYLCAWSRGLAGMGSYNEQFFGPGTRLTVL.

The gene calls are TRBV4-1 and TRBJ2-2; the match to TRBD2 covers 12 bases. CDR3 size: 18 residues. The junction had 7 bases not matched to a gene; V was cut back by 1 base and J by 4 bases. Germline V gene sequence: CDR1 MGHRA, CDR2 YSYEKL. The DNA of the CDR3 is TGCGCCAGCAGCCAAGGACTAGCGGGAGTTTTTGCCACCGGGGAGCTGTTTTTT. Protein sequence: CASSQGLAGVFATGELFF.

J is TRBJ1-4 and V is TRBV25-1; D is unresolved. The germline V gene has CDR1 MGHDK and CDR2 SYGVNS. V gave up 3 bases and J gave up 0 bases, with 8 bases separating them. The CDR3 has 15 residues. CDR3 residues: CASSDYGATNEKLFF. Written as DNA, the CDR3 is TGTGCCAGCAGTGATTACGGAGCAACTAATGAAAAACTGTTTTTT.

This clone was seen just once. This chain uses TRBV23-1 with TRBJ2-3; 8 bases align to TRBD1. TRBV23-1 belongs to the ORF category, with a function that is uncertain. The CDR3 spans 15 residues. Germline trimming cut 6 bases from V and 5 bases from J; bases unmatched to any gene: 10. The CDR3 region has the DNA TGCGCCAGCAGACTGACAGGGGCGAAGGGAGATACGCAGTATTTT. Encoded protein: CASRLTGAKGDTQYF.